The 3 T cell receptor beta chains below were found in one sample sequenced in a study of blood T cell repertoires in COVID-19 (dated by TCRdb to about 2020). Library prep was done by the immunoSEQ multiplex PCR assay. TCRdb provides this immuneACCESS table in a form limited to in-frame rearrangements. Some clones are lacking; in checked studies, under half of them reflect an unresolved V gene, and why the rest are absent is not known. This sample lists 380,000 or so clones; about 87% were detected once. 1.3% of the sample rests with the top ten. Material: PBMCs or T cells enriched from blood (not recorded which). The receptors were gathered from a man aged 25-40 years who had recovered from COVID-19.

This chain uses TRBV12-5 with TRBJ1-2; D uncertain. Trimming shortened V by 2 bases and J by 5 bases, and 6 bases separated the two germline ends. Germline V gives CDR1 LGHNT, CDR2 FRNRAP. CDR3 length: 12 amino acids. In nucleotides, the CDR3 is TGTGCTAGTGGTTTGACAGCATATGGCTACACCTTC. It codes for CASGLTAYGYTF.

The chain joins TRBV6-1 to TRBJ1-2, with TRBD1 matching over 7 bases. The V gene end was trimmed by 0 bases and the J gene end by 4 bases; junction bases not matched to a gene: 5. The CDR3 spans 15 residues. From germline, CDR1 is MNHNS and CDR2 SASEGT. CDR3 coding DNA: TGTGCCAGCAGTGAAGCGAAGGGGGCAGGCTATGGCTACACCTTC. It translates to CASSEAKGAGYGYTF.

In regard to this clone: A junction boundary mismatches the germline segment, possibly from a read error. The rearrangement links TRBV11-2 to TRBJ2-1; TRBD2 is a possible D gene (5 bases). This CDR3 has 14 amino acids. Per germline, CDR1 SGHAT and CDR2 FQNNGV. The CDR3 coding sequence is TGTGCGAGCAATAGGGAGTTACCGTACAATGAGCAGTTCTTC. It translates to CASNRELPYNEQFF.